This is a list of T cell receptor beta chains from one sample in a study of neurological immune-mediated disorders. In TCRdb, the 5' RACE reads were re-called with MiXCR into one record per CDR3 protein. The table records some 46,000 distinct CDR3 sequences, 3.5% to 5% of them present only once. Material: PBMCs. These receptors were taken from a woman aged 55-69 years with multiple sclerosis. Both conserved end residues are part of each CDR3. Each record gives: D gene, V gene, clone size, J gene, CDR3 DNA, CDR3 protein. The D gene is left open where the match is weak. Clone size is not always given. Where it is, it says once, few, many or a class for expanded clones.

TRBD2	TRBV7-6	-	TRBJ2-5	TGTGCTAGCAGCTTGGGACCCGAAAGCGGGGGGCCGACTGAGACCCAGTACTTC	CASSLGPESGGPTETQYF
TRBD2	TRBV10-3	many	TRBJ2-5	TGTGCCATCAGTGAAATGGCTAGCGGGGGGCAAGAGACCCAGTACTTC	CAISEMASGGQETQYF
-	TRBV28	many	TRBJ1-2	TGTGCCACCCGATTCCGGGACATAGAGTTTTGGCACGGCTACACCTTC	CATRFRDIEFWHGYTF
-	TRBV5-6	many	TRBJ2-1	TGTGCCAGCAGCTTAGGAGGGGGGCTCAATGAGCAGTTCTTC	CASSLGGGLNEQFF
TRBD1	TRBV4-1	few	TRBJ1-1	TGCGCCAGCAGCCGATCTGGACAGGGAGTTACTGAAGCTTTCTTT	CASSRSGQGVTEAFF
TRBD2	TRBV6-1	many	TRBJ2-3	TGTGCCAGCAGTGGGAGGACTAGCGGATCCCTCGGGGCGTATTTT	CASSGRTSGSLGAYF
-	TRBV10-3	many	TRBJ1-1	TGTGCCATCAGCCGTCGAGCGGCGGTCACTGAAGCTTTCTTT	CAISRRAAVTEAFF
TRBD2	TRBV7-2	many	TRBJ2-1	TGTGCCAGCAGCTCTGGACTAGCGGGGCGCGATGAGCAGTTCTTC	CASSSGLAGRDEQFF
-	TRBV4-1	few	TRBJ2-3	TGCGCCAGCAGCCCATTGTTGGGGGCTCAGTATTTT	CASSPLLGAQYF
TRBD1	TRBV7-3	few	TRBJ2-2	TGTGCCAGCAGCGGGACCAGGGGGACCGGGGAGCTGTTTTTT	CASSGTRGTGELFF
-	TRBV5-5	many	TRBJ1-1	TGTGCCAGCAGCTTGGACTATGGTCGTAACACTGAAGCTTTCTTT	CASSLDYGRNTEAFF
-	TRBV7-2	few	TRBJ2-1	TGTGCCAGCAGCCCGGTGACGATGGAGGGCAATGAGCAGTTCTTC	CASSPVTMEGNEQFF
-	TRBV5-1	many	TRBJ2-2	TGCGCCAGCAGCTTGGAACGGGAAAGCACCGGGGAGCTGTTTTTT	CASSLERESTGELFF
TRBD1	TRBV20-1	-	TRBJ2-5	TGCAGTGCTTCCGGGACAGGGGTTTTCATCGAGACCCAGTACTTC	CSASGTGVFIETQYF
-	TRBV21-1	-	TRBJ2-2	TGTGCCAGCAGCAAGGGGAGGGAACAGAACACCGGGGAGCTGTTTTTT	CASSKGREQNTGELFF
-	TRBV7-9	-	TRBJ2-5	TGTGCCAGCAGCTTAACGGGACTAAGGGGGTTGGAGACCCAGTACTTC	CASSLTGLRGLETQYF
-	TRBV27	-	TRBJ2-5	TGTGCCAGCAGTCTATTGGGGGCCGGGGAAGAGACCCAGTACTTC	CASSLLGAGEETQYF
-	TRBV2	many	TRBJ1-2	TGTGCCAGCAGTGAACGGCCTGGGGGCTATGGCTACACCTTC	CASSERPGGYGYTF
TRBD2	TRBV20-1	many	TRBJ2-3	TGCAGTGCTAGAGTAGCGGGAGCATCAGATACGCAGTATTTT	CSARVAGASDTQYF
-	TRBV10-3	many	TRBJ2-5	TGTGCCATCAGTGAGTCGGAGAGGGGAGAGACCCAGTACTTC	CAISESERGETQYF
TRBD1	TRBV7-6	few	TRBJ1-6	TGTGCCAGCAGCCTGAGGACAGGGAGATACTCACCCCTCCACTTT	CASSLRTGRYSPLHF
TRBD2	TRBV20-1	-	TRBJ2-3	TGCAGTGCTTCAGGCGGGGGGGATTACACAGATACGCAGTATTTT	CSASGGGDYTDTQYF
-	TRBV24-1	many	TRBJ2-5	TGTGCCACCAGTGATTCTGACTGGCAAGAGACCCAGTACTTC	CATSDSDWQETQYF
TRBD1	TRBV7-2	-	TRBJ1-1	TGTGCCAGCAGCTCGCCCCGGGAAGGGGGCTCTGAAGCTTTCTTT	CASSSPREGGSEAFF
-	TRBV29-1	many	TRBJ1-1	TGCAGCGTTGTGACAGCCCTGAACACTGAAGCTTTCTTT	CSVVTALNTEAFF
-	TRBV6-5	many	TRBJ1-6	TGTGCCAGCAGTTACTCACCCAATTCACCCCTCAACTTT	CASSYSPNSPLNF
-	TRBV5-1	few	TRBJ2-4	TGCGCCAGCAGCTGGTCCATGGGGCAAAACATTCAGTACTTC	CASSWSMGQNIQYF
TRBD1	TRBV20-1	few	TRBJ2-5	TGCAGTGCTAGCCGAATCCGGGACAGGGTCAGGGGGGAGACCCAGTACTTC	CSASRIRDRVRGETQYF
TRBD2	TRBV5-1	few	TRBJ2-2	TGCGCCAGCAGCTCCGGGACTAGCGGTTCTCTAGAGCTGTTTTTT	CASSSGTSGSLELFF
TRBD1	TRBV20-1	many	TRBJ2-5	TGCAGTGCTGACTTAAGACAGGGGACGACTTACCAAGAGACCCAGTACTTC	CSADLRQGTTYQETQYF
-	TRBV28	many	TRBJ1-2	TGTGCCAGCAAGCACTATGGCTACACCTTC	CASKHYGYTF
TRBD1	TRBV25-1	few	TRBJ2-5	TGTGCCAGCTGTGGACAGGTAGACGAGACCCAGTACTTC	CASCGQVDETQYF
TRBD1	TRBV9	many	TRBJ2-1	TGTGCCAGCAGCGTACAGGGGGATACTACATACAATGAGCAGTTCTTC	CASSVQGDTTYNEQFF
-	TRBV9	many	TRBJ1-1	TGTGCCAGCAGCGTACAGGGGCACACTGAAGCTTTCTTT	CASSVQGHTEAFF
TRBD1	TRBV4-3	many	TRBJ1-4	TGCGCCAGCAGCCTGGACAGGGGTGAAAAACTGTTTTTT	CASSLDRGEKLFF
-	TRBV29-1	many	TRBJ2-3	TGCAGCGTATTCAGTAGCGGAAAGCGAGCAGATACGCAGTATTTT	CSVFSSGKRADTQYF
-	TRBV10-3	many	TRBJ1-2	TGTGCCATCAGTGGGACAGCTAACTATGGCTACACCTTC	CAISGTANYGYTF
-	TRBV4-3	many	TRBJ2-1	TGCGCCAGCAGCCGCGCTGGTGAGCAGTTCTTC	CASSRAGEQFF
-	TRBV25-1	many	TRBJ2-1	TGTGCCAGCAGTGAATACGGGGGACTTTTGGGCAATGAGCAGTTCTTC	CASSEYGGLLGNEQFF
-	TRBV5-1	-	TRBJ2-1	TGCGCCAGCAGCTTGGGACCAGCGGGCAATGAGCAGTTCTTC	CASSLGPAGNEQFF
-	TRBV7-9	many	TRBJ1-5	TGTGCCAGCAGCTTAGGGCCCGCGTCAAGGCATTTT	CASSLGPASRHF
TRBD2	TRBV5-1	many	TRBJ2-1	TGCGCCAGCACCCGAGGGCGGGAGGGCAATGAGCAGTTCTTC	CASTRGREGNEQFF
-	TRBV7-2	many	TRBJ1-3	TGTGCCAGCAGCTTATCCGCAGGCGCCGACACCATATATTTT	CASSLSAGADTIYF